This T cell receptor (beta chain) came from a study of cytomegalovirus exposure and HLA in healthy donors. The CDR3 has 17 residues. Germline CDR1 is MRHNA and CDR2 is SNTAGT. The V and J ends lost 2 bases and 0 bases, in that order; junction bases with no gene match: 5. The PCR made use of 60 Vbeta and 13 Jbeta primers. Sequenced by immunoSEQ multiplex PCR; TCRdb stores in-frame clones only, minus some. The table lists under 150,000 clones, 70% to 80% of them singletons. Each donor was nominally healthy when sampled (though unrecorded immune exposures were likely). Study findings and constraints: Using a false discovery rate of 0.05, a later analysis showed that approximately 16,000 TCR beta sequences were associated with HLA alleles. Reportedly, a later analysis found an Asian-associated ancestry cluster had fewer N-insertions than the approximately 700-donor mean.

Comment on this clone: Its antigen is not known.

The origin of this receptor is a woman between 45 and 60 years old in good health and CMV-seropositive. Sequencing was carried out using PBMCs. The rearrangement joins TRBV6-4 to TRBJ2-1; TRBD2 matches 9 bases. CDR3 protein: CASSDPSGTPSYNEQFF. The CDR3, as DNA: TGTGCCAGCAGTGACCCTAGCGGGACCCCCTCCTACAATGAGCAGTTCTTC.